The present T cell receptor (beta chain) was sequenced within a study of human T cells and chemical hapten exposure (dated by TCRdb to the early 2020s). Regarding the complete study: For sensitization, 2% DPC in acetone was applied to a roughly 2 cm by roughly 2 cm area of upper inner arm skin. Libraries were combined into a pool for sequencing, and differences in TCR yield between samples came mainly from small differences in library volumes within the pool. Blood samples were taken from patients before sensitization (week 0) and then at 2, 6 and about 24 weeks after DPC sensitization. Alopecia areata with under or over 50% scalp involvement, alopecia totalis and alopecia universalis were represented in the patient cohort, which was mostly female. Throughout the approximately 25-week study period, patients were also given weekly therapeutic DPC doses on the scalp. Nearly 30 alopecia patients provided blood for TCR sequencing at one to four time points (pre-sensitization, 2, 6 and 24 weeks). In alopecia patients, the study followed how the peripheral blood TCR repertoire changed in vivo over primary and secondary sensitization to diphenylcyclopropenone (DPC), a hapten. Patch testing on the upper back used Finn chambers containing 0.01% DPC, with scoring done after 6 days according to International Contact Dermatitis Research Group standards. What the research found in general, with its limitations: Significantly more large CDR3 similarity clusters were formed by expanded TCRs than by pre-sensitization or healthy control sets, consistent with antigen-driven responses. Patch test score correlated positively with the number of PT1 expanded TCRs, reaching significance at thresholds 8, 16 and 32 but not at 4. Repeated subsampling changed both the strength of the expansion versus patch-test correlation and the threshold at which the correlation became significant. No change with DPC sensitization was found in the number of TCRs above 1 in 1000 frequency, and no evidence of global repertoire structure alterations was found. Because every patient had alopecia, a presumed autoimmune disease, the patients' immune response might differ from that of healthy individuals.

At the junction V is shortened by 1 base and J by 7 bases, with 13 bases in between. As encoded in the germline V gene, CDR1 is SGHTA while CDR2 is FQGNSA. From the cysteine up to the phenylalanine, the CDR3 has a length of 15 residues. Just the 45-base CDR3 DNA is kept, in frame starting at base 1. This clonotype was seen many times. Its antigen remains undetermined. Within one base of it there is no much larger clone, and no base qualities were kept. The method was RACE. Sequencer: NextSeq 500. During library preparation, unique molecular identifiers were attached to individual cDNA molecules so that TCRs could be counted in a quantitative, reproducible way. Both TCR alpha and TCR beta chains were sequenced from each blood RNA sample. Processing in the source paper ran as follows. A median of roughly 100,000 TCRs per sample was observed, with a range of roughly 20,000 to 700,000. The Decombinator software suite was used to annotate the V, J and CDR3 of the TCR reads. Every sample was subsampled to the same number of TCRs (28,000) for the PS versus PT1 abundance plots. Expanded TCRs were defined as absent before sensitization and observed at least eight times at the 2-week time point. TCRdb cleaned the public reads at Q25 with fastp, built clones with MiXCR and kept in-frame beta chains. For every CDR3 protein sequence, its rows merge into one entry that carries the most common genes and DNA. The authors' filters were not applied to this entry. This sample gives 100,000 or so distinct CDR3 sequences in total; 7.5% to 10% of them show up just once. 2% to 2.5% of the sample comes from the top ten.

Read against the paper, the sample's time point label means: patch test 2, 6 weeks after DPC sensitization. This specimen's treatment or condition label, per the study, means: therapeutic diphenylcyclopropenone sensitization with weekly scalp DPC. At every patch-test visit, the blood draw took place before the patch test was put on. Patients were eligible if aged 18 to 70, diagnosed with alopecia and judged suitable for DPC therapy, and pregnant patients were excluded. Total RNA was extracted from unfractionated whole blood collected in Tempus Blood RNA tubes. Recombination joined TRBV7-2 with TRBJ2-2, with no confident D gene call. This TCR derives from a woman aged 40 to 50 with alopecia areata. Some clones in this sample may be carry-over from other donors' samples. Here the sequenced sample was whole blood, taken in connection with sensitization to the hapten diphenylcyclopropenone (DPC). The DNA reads TGTGCCAGCAGCTTAGATCGACCCCTGGGCGGGGAGCTGTTTTTT. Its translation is CASSLDRPLGGELFF.